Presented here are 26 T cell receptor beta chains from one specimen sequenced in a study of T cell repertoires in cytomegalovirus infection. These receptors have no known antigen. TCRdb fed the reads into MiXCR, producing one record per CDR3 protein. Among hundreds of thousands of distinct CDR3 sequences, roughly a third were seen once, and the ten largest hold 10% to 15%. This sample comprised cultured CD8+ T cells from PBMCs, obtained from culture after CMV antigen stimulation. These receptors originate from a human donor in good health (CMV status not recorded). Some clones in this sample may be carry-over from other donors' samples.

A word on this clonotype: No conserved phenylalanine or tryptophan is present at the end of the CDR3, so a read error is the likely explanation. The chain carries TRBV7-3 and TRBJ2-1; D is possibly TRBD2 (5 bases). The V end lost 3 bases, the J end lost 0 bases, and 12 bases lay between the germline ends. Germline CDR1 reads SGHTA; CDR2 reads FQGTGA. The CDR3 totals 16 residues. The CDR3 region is CASSLLAGSSYNEQFS. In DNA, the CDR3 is TGTGCCAGCAGCTTGCTAGCAGGTAGCTCCTACAATGAGCAGTTCTCC.

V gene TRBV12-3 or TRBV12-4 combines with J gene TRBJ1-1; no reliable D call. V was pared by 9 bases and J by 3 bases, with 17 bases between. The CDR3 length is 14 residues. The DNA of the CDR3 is TGTGCCAGTGGTGATTGGACCCAGGACACTGAAGCTTTCTTT. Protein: CASGDWTQDTEAFF.

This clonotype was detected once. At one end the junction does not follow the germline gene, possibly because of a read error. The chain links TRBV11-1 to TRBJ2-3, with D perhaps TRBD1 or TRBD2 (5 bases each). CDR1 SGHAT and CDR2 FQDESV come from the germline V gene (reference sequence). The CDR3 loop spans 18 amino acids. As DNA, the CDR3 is TGTGTCAGCAGCTTAGGGGAATTGAAGGACTGGATCACAGATACGCAGTATTTT. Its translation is CVSSLGELKDWITDTQYF.

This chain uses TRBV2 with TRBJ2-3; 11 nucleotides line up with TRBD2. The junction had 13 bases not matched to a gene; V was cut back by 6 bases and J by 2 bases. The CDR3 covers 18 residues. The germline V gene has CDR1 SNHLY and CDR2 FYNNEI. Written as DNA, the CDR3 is TGTGCCAGCAGATCCGGGACTAGCGGAATCCCCCTCACAGATACGCAGTATTTT. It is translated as CASRSGTSGIPLTDTQYF.

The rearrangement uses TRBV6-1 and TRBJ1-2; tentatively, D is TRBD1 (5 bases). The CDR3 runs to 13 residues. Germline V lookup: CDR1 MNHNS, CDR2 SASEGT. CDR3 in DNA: TGTGCAGCTATAGGGGCAGTCACTACAGGCTACACCTTC. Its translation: CAAIGAVTTGYTF.

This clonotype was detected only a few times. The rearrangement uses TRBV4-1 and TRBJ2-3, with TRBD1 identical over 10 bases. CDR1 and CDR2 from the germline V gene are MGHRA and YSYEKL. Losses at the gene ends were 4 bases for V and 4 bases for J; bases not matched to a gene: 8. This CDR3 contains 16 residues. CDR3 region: CASSPSDRGGADTQYF. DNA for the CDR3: TGCGCCAGCAGCCCATCGGACAGGGGGGGCGCAGATACGCAGTATTTT.

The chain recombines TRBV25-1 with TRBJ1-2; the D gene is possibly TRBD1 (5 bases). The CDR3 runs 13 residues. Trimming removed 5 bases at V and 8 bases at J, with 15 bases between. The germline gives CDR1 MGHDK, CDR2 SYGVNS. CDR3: CASSLGPSTGYTF. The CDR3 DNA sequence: TGTGCCAGCAGTCTGGGACCCTCGACGGGCTACACCTTC.

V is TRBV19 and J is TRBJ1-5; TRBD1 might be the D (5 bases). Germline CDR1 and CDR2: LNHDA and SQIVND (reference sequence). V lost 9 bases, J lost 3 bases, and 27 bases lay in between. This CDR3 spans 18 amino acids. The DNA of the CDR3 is TGTGCCAGGGCAACCCCTAGGGGAGGGAGAACCCCCAATCAGCCCCAGCATTTT. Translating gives CARATPRGGRTPNQPQHF.

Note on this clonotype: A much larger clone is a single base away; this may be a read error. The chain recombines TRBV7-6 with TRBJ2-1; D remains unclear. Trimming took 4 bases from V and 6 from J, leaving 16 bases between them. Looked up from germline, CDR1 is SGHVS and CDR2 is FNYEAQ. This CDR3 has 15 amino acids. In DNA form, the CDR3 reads TGTGCCAGCAGCTCCCCACGGCGAAAATTCAATGAGCAGTTCTTC. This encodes CASSSPRRKFNEQFF. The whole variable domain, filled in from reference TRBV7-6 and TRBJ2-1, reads GAGVSQSPRYKVTKRGQDVALRCDPISGHVSLYWYRQALGQGPEFLTYFNYEAQQDKSGLPNDRFSAERPEGSISTLTIQRTEQRDSAMYRCASSSPRRKFNEQFFGPGTRLTVL.

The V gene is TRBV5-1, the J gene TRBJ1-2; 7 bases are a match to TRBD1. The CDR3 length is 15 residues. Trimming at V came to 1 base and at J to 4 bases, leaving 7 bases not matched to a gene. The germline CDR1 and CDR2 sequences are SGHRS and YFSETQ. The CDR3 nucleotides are TGCGCCAGCAGCTTGCCTCGGGACAGTGGCTATGGCTACACCTTC. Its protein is CASSLPRDSGYGYTF.

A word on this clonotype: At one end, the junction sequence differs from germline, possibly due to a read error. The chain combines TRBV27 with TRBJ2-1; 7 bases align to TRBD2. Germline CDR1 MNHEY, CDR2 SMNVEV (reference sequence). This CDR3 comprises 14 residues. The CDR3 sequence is CASSLAGETSERLF. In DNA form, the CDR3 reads TGTGCCAGCAGTTTAGCGGGGGAAACTTCAGAACGGCTCTTC.

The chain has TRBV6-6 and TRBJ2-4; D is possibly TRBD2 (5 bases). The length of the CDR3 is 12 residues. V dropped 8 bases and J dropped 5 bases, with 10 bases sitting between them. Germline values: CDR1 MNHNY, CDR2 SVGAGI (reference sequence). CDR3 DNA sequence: TGTGCCAGCGGGAGTGCCGAAAACATTCAGTACTTC. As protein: CASGSAENIQYF.

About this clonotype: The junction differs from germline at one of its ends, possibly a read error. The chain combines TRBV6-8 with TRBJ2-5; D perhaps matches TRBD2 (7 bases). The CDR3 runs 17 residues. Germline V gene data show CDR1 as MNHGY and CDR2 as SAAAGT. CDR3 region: CVSSYGLAIGGGETQYF. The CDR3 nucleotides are TGTGTCAGCAGTTACGGGCTAGCTATAGGGGGGGGAGAGACCCAGTACTTC.

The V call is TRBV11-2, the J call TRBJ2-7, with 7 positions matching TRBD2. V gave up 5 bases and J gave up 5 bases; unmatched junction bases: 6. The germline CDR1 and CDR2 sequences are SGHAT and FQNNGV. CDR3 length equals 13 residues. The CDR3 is CASSPRGVNEQYF. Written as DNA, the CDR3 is TGTGCCAGCAGCCCCCGGGGGGTTAACGAGCAGTACTTC.

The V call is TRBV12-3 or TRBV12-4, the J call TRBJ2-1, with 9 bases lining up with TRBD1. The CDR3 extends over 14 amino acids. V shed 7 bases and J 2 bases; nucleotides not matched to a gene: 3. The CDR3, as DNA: TGTGCCAGCATACAGGGGGCCGCCTACAATGAGCAGTTCTTC. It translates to CASIQGAAYNEQFF.

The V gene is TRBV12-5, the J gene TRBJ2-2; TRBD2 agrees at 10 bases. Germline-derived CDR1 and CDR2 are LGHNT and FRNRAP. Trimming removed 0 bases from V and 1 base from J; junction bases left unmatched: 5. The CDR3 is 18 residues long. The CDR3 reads CASGLVRGTSENTGELFF. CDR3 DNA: TGTGCTAGTGGTTTGGTACGGGGGACTAGCGAGAACACCGGGGAGCTGTTTTTT.

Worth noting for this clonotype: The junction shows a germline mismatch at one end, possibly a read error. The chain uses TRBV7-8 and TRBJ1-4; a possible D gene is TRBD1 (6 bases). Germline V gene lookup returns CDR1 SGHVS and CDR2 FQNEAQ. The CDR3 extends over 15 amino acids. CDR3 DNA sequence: TGTGCCAACAGCTTGGTGACAGGCCGCGGGGAAAAACTGTTTTTT. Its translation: CANSLVTGRGEKLFF.

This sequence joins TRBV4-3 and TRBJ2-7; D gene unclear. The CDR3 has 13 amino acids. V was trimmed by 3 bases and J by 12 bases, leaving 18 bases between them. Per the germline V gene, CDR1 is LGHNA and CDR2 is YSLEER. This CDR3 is CASSHRTSGLMYV. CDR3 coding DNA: TGCGCCAGCAGCCATAGAACCTCGGGCCTGATGTACGTC.

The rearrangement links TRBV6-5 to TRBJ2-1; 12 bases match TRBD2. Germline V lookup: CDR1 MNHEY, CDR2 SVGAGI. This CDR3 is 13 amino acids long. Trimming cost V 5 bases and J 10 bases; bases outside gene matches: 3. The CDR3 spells CASSPSGGGEQFF. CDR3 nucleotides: TGTGCCAGCAGTCCTAGCGGGGGGGGGGAGCAGTTCTTC.

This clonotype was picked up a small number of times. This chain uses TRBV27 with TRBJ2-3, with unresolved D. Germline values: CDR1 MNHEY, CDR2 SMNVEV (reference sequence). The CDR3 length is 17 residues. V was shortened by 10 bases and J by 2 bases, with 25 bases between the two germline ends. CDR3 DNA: TGTGCCACCAAACGTGCAACGGACCAACACCACACAGATACGCAGTATTTT. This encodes CATKRATDQHHTDTQYF.

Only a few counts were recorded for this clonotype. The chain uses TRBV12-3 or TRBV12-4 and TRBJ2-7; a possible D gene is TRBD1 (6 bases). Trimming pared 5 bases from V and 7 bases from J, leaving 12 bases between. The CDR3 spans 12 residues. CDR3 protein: CASSPGVGEQYF. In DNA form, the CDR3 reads TGTGCCAGCAGTCCAGGGGTAGGTGAGCAGTACTTC.

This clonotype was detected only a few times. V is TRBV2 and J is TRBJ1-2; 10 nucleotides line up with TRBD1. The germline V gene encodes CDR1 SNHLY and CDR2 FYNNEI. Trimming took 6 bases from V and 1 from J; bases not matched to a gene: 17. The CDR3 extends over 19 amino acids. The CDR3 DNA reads TGTGCCAGCAGAGGGGGTGCCTGGGGACAGGGGAGGATTAACTATGGCTACACCTTC. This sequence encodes CASRGGAWGQGRINYGYTF. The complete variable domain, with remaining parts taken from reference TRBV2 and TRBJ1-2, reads EPEVTQTPSHQVTQMGQEVILRCVPISNHLYFYWYRQILGQKVEFLVSFYNNEISEKSEIFDDQFSVERPDGSNFTLKIRSTKLEDSAMYFCASRGGAWGQGRINYGYTFGSGTRLTVV.

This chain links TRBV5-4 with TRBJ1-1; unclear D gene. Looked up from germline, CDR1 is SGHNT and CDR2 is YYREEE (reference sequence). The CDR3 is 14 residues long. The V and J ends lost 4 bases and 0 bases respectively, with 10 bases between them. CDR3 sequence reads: CASSQDGMNTEAFF. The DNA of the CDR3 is TGTGCCAGCAGCCAGGACGGAATGAACACTGAAGCTTTCTTT.

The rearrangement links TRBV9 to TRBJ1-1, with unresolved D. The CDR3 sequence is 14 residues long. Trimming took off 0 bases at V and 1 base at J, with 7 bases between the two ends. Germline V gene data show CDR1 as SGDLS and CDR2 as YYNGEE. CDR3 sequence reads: CASSVVDPNTEAFF. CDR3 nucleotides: TGTGCCAGCAGCGTAGTGGATCCGAACACTGAAGCTTTCTTT.

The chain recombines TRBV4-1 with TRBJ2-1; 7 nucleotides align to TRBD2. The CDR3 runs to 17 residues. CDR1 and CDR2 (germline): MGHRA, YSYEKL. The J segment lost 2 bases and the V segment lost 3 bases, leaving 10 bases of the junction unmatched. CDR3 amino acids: CASSQPPGGDPYNEQFF. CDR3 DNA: TGCGCCAGCAGCCAGCCCCCGGGGGGAGATCCCTACAATGAGCAGTTCTTC.

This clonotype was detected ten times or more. Written as DNA, the CDR3 is TGTGCCAGCAGCTTAGATACAGGGAACACAGATACGCAGTATTTT. Its protein product is CASSLDTGNTDTQYF. V is TRBV11-2 and J is TRBJ2-3; TRBD1 might be the D (6 bases). The germline V gene has CDR1 SGHAT and CDR2 FQNNGV. V dropped 0 bases and J dropped 2 bases, with 9 bases sitting between them. The CDR3 is made up of 15 amino acids.